Each of the 19 T cell receptor beta chains below was sequenced from the same sample in a study of blood T cell repertoires in COVID-19. Generated by immunoSEQ multiplex PCR, the TCRdb table keeps only in-frame clones and is missing some. The repertoire holds 150,000 to 200,000 clones, with roughly 80% as singletons. The sample taken for sequencing was PBMCs or T cells enriched from blood (not recorded which). These receptors all come from a man aged 50 to 59 who had recovered from COVID-19.

This chain joins TRBV5-1 and TRBJ2-3; 11 bases align to TRBD2. There are 15 residues in the CDR3. V lost 4 bases, J lost 3 bases, and 4 bases stayed unmatched. CDR1 and CDR2 (germline): SGHRS, YFSETQ. The CDR3 sequence: CASSPWTSGTDTQYF. The CDR3 DNA is TGCGCCAGCAGCCCATGGACTAGCGGGACAGATACGCAGTATTTT.

This rearrangement joins TRBV9 to TRBJ2-1, with 10 bases fitting TRBD2. V gave up 0 bases and J gave up 5 bases; unmatched junction bases: 5. Per the germline V gene, CDR1 is SGDLS and CDR2 is YYNGEE. The CDR3 consists of 16 residues. CDR3 residues: CASSVDPAGGNNEQFF. The CDR3 DNA follows: TGTGCCAGCAGCGTAGATCCAGCGGGGGGGAACAATGAGCAGTTCTTC.

This clone was seen only once. The chain carries TRBV12-3 or TRBV12-4 and TRBJ1-2; D perhaps matches TRBD1 (6 bases). The CDR3 is 13 amino acids. V was cut by 5 bases and J by 4 bases, with 11 bases left in between. CDR3 protein: CASSDRLGYGYTF. CDR3 in DNA: TGTGCCAGCAGTGACAGGCTCGGCTATGGCTACACCTTC.

This chain uses TRBV5-1 with TRBJ1-1; D perhaps matches TRBD1 (5 bases). The germline V gene encodes CDR1 SGHRS and CDR2 YFSETQ. This CDR3 comprises 18 residues. Trimming shortened V by 1 base and J by 4 bases, and 23 bases separated the two germline ends. CDR3 DNA: TGCGCCAGCAGCTTGATGGTCAGGGCAGGAGGGGTTGGCACTGAAGCTTTCTTT. Its protein product is CASSLMVRAGGVGTEAFF.

The chain combines TRBV6-5 with TRBJ1-4; unclear D gene. The V and J ends lost 6 bases and 8 bases respectively, with 16 bases between them. From germline, CDR1 is MNHEY and CDR2 SVGAGI. The CDR3 loop spans 14 amino acids. The CDR3 region is CASSPHIWEEKLFF. CDR3 bases: TGTGCCAGCAGCCCCCATATTTGGGAGGAAAAACTGTTTTTT.

The chain links TRBV10-3 to TRBJ2-2; 7 nucleotides agree with TRBD2. Germline V gene lookup returns CDR1 ENHRY and CDR2 SYGVKD. There are 16 residues in the CDR3. With V trimmed by 8 bases and J by 4 bases, 13 bases remained unmatched. CDR3 DNA sequence: TGTGCCATCTGGGGAGGGTGGAATGCGTTCACCGGGGAGCTGTTTTTT. This codes for CAIWGGWNAFTGELFF.

The V and J genes are TRBV25-1 and TRBJ2-2; TRBD2 matches 10 bases. V was clipped by 2 bases and J by 6 bases; unmatched bases: 9. This CDR3 has 17 amino acids. CDR1 MGHDK and CDR2 SYGVNS come from the germline V gene. The CDR3: CASSEQLAGPTSGELFF. The CDR3 region has the DNA TGTGCCAGCAGTGAACAACTAGCGGGGCCCACGTCCGGGGAGCTGTTTTTT.

V and J are TRBV10-3 and TRBJ1-3; TRBD1 agrees at 8 bases. This CDR3 spans 15 amino acids. V was pared by 11 bases and J by 0 bases, with 9 bases of the junction left unmatched. CDR1 is ENHRY and CDR2 is SYGVKD in the germline V gene. The DNA for the CDR3 is TGTGCCGCCACCGGGACAGGCAACTCTGGAAACACCATATATTTT. Its protein is CAATGTGNSGNTIYF.

V usage is TRBV3-1 (or the pseudogene TRBV3-2) and J usage is TRBJ1-1, with D unresolved. Germline V gene data show CDR1 as LGHDT and CDR2 as YNNKEL (reference sequence). The ends were cut back, 0 bases at V and 8 bases at J, with 7 bases in the middle. The CDR3 runs to 12 residues. CDR3 nucleotides: TGTGCCAGCAGCCAAGATTGGCAGGAAGCTTTCTTT. Protein product: CASSQDWQEAFF.

The rearrangement links TRBV6-4 to TRBJ2-1; D may be TRBD1 (5 bases). The CDR3 is made up of 15 amino acids. Germline V CDR1 and CDR2: MRHNA, SNTAGT. The V end lost 5 bases, the J end lost 3 bases, and 14 bases lay between the germline ends. CDR3 coding DNA: TGTGCCAGCAGTAAAACGCAGGGTTTCTACAATGAGCAGTTCTTC. Translating it yields CASSKTQGFYNEQFF.

The chain recombines TRBV3-1 (or the pseudogene TRBV3-2) with TRBJ2-5; perhaps TRBD2 as D (6 bases). Germline assignment: CDR1 LGHDT and CDR2 YNNKEL (reference sequence). This CDR3 has 17 amino acids. The V end was cut by 4 bases, the J end by 3 bases, with 21 bases between. The CDR3 spells CASSRSDLRDSKETQYF. CDR3 bases: TGTGCCAGCAGCCGCTCAGACCTCCGGGACTCTAAAGAGACCCAGTACTTC.

The CDR3 DNA is TGCAGCGTTGAAGGAGTTTACGAGCAGTACTTC. Amino acids: CSVEGVYEQYF. The gene calls are TRBV29-1 and TRBJ2-7; D remains ambiguous. CDR3 size: 11 residues. V lost 1 base to trimming and J lost 4 bases, with 5 bases between them. Germline V gives CDR1 SQVTM, CDR2 ANQGSEA.

In its sample, this clone was seen a few times. This chain connects TRBV19 to TRBJ2-1; D may be TRBD2 (6 bases). The CDR3 contains 13 residues. V was trimmed by 4 bases and J by 5 bases, leaving 9 bases between them. CDR1 is LNHDA and CDR2 is SQIVND in the germline V gene (reference sequence). The CDR3 loop is CASSTAGNNEQFF. The CDR3 DNA reads TGTGCCAGTAGTACGGCGGGGAACAATGAGCAGTTCTTC.

The genes are TRBV30 and TRBJ1-6; weak D call: TRBD1 (5 bases). CDR1 is GTSNPN and CDR2 is SVGIG in the germline V gene (reference sequence). The CDR3 loop spans 14 amino acids. Trimming left V 0 bases short and J 7 bases short, with 10 bases between. The CDR3 DNA is TGTGCCTGGAGTGTACTCGGGGGGAATTCACCCCTCCACTTT. This codes for CAWSVLGGNSPLHF.

The chain employs TRBV6-5 and TRBJ2-1, with a possible D match to TRBD2 (6 bases). Germline CDR1 MNHEY, CDR2 SVGAGI. The CDR3 has 13 residues. V was trimmed by 6 bases and J by 6 bases, leaving 12 bases between them. CDR3 region: CASRRDSVNEQFF. The CDR3 DNA reads as TGTGCCAGCAGAAGGGACTCCGTCAATGAGCAGTTCTTC.

The gene calls are TRBV2 and TRBJ2-7, with D tentatively TRBD2 (5 bases). The CDR3 covers 15 residues. Trimming cost V 1 base and J 1 base, with 11 bases left between them. Per germline, CDR1 SNHLY and CDR2 FYNNEI. The CDR3 bases are TGTGCCAGCAGTGAAGGATACGAGGGATCCTACGAGCAGTACTTC. This sequence encodes CASSEGYEGSYEQYF.

This chain connects TRBV12-3 or TRBV12-4 to TRBJ1-6; 8 bases fit TRBD1. V was pared by 6 bases and J by 12 bases, with 7 bases of the junction left unmatched. The CDR3 spans 13 residues. DNA of the CDR3: TGTGCCAGCAGCACAACAGGGGGAGGACCCCTCCACTTT. Amino acids: CASSTTGGGPLHF.

The chain employs TRBV15 and TRBJ2-1; perhaps TRBD2 as D (6 bases). V was pared by 1 base and J by 5 bases, with 15 bases between. The CDR3 is 16 amino acids. Germline loops: CDR1 LNHNV, CDR2 YYDKDF (reference sequence). In DNA, the CDR3 is TGTGCCACCAGCAGAGGTCGGGGCGGGGTCAACAATGAGCAGTTCTTC. It yields the protein CATSRGRGGVNNEQFF.

This clone was seen more than once but under ten times. The V and J genes are TRBV24-1 and TRBJ2-2; tentatively, D is TRBD2 (5 bases). The CDR3 is made up of 12 amino acids. V lost 9 bases to trimming and J lost 6 bases, with 10 bases between them. Germline assignment: CDR1 KGHDR and CDR2 SFDVKD. The CDR3 here is CATLFGAGELFF. DNA for the CDR3: TGTGCCACCCTCTTCGGGGCCGGGGAGCTGTTTTTT.